This T cell receptor (beta chain) was identified during a study of blood T cell repertoires in COVID-19. Study details: Specimens from acute and convalescent COVID-19 originated in the United States, Italy and Spain.

Participant reports of clinical history set cohort assignment. Some clones are missing from TCRdb's copy, which holds only in-frame ones; the method was immunoSEQ multiplex PCR. Here the sample spans about 480,000 clones, more than 85% being singletons. The clonotype was recovered from a woman aged 55-70 years who had recovered from COVID-19. The sample comprised PBMCs or T cells enriched from blood (not recorded which).

Here the CDR3 reads CASSITAGAYNEQFF. The CDR3 DNA reads as TGTGCCAGTAGTATAACTGCGGGGGCCTACAATGAGCAGTTCTTC. The rearrangement joins TRBV19 to TRBJ2-1, with 7 bases aligning to TRBD2. From germline, CDR1 is LNHDA and CDR2 SQIVND (reference sequence). After removal of 2 bases from V and 2 bases from J, the junction contained 3 bases not matched to a gene. The CDR3 contains 15 residues.